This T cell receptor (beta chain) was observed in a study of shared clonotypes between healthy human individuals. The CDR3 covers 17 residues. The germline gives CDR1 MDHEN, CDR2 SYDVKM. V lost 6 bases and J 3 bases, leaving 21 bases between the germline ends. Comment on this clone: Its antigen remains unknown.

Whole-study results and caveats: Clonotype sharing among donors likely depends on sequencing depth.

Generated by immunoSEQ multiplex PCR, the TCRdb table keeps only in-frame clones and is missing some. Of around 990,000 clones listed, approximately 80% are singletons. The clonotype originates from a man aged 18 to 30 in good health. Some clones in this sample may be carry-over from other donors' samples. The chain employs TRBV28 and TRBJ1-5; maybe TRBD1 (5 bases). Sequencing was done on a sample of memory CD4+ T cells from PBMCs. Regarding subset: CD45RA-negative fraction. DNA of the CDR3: TGTGCCAGCAGATCCGGGACTGTTTCTGGGGCCAATCAGCCCCAGCATTTT. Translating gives CASRSGTVSGANQPQHF.